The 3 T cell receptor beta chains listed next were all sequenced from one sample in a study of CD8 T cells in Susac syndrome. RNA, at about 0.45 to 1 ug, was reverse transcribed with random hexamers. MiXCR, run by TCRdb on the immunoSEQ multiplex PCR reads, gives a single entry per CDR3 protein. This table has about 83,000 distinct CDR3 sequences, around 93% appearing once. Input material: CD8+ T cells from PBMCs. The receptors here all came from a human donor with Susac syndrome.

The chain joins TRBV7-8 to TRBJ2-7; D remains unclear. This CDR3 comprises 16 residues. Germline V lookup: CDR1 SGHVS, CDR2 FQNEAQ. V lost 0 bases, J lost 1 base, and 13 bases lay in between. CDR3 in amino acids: CASSLAQSPRSYEQYF. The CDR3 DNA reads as TGTGCCAGCAGCTTAGCGCAATCACCCCGATCCTACGAGCAGTACTTC.

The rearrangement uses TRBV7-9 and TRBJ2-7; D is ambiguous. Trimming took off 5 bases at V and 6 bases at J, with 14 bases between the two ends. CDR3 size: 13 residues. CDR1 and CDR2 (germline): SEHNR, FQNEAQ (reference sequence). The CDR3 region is CASSPDGKIEQYF. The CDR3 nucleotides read TGTGCCAGCAGCCCGGACGGAAAGATCGAGCAGTACTTC.

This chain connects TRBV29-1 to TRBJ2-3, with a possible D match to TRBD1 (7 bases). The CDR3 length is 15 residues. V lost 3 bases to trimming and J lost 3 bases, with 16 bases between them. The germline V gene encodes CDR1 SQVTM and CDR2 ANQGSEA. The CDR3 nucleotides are TGCAGCGTTGAGGGCAGGGGGGCACGGACAGATACGCAGTATTTT. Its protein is CSVEGRGARTDTQYF.